The 28 T cell receptor beta chains below come from one sample, sequenced in a study of technical replicates of blood from a few donors (TCRdb year 2017). Libraries were made using the immunoSEQ multiplex PCR assay. The table comes from immuneACCESS by way of TCRdb, which keeps in-frame sequences with V and J called. Part of the clones is missing from these tables; in studies checked, under half for an unresolved V gene and the rest for unknown reasons. The sample includes tens of thousands of clones, with over 85% observed a single time. Together, the top ten hold about 0.37% of the sample. Sequencing was carried out using T cells isolated from PBMCs. The receptors originated from a human donor in good health.

V and J are TRBV11-1 and TRBJ2-1, with TRBD2 matching over 8 bases. V was clipped by 6 bases and J by 12 bases; unmatched bases: 10. CDR1 and CDR2 (germline): SGHAT, FQDESV (reference sequence). There are 13 residues in the CDR3. CDR3 amino acids: CASRGLELFTQFF. CDR3 nucleotide sequence: TGTGCCAGCAGGGGACTAGAGTTATTTACGCAGTTCTTC.

This clone is a singleton in its sample. The V and J genes are TRBV7-8 and TRBJ2-7; 13 nucleotides align to TRBD2. The trim removed 3 bases at V and 5 bases at J, leaving 1 base unmatched. Germline V CDR1 and CDR2: SGHVS, FQNEAQ. This CDR3 is 14 amino acids long. CDR3 sequence: CASSFGTSGNEQYF. CDR3 coding DNA: TGTGCCAGCAGCTTCGGGACTAGCGGGAACGAGCAGTACTTC.

The V gene is TRBV19, the J gene TRBJ2-2, with TRBD1 as a possible D gene (6 bases). Trimming left V 5 bases short and J 2 bases short, with 15 bases between. The CDR3 is 16 amino acids. The germline V gene encodes CDR1 LNHDA and CDR2 SQIVND (reference sequence). In nucleotides, the CDR3 is TGTGCCAGTAGTCCAAAAACACAGGGTAACACCGGGGAGCTGTTTTTT. Its protein is CASSPKTQGNTGELFF.

The rearrangement uses TRBV5-4 and TRBJ2-5, with 10 bases fitting TRBD2. The V segment lost 4 bases and the J segment 5 bases; nucleotides outside the gene matches: 14. The germline V gene has CDR1 SGHNT and CDR2 YYREEE (reference sequence). The CDR3 sequence is 17 residues long. CDR3 sequence (DNA): TGTGCCAGCAGCGGCCCGGGAGACCTAGCGGGAGTCGAGACCCAGTACTTC. Translating it yields CASSGPGDLAGVETQYF.

The chain employs TRBV5-4 and TRBJ1-2; 12 bases fit TRBD1. This CDR3 has 16 residues. With V trimmed by 4 bases and J by 6 bases, 10 bases remained unmatched. Germline values: CDR1 SGHNT, CDR2 YYREEE (reference sequence). This chain's CDR3 is CASSPTGTGGSDGYTF. The CDR3 DNA is TGTGCCAGCAGCCCTACCGGGACAGGGGGCTCTGATGGCTACACCTTC. The whole variable domain, remainder taken from reference TRBV5-4 and TRBJ1-2, is ETGVTQSPTHLIKTRGQQVTLRCSSQSGHNTVSWYQQALGQGPQFIFQYYREEENGRGNFPPRFSGLQFPNYSSELNVNALELDDSALYLCASSPTGTGGSDGYTFGSGTRLTVV.

This chain connects TRBV4-3 to TRBJ1-2, with a weak D call TRBD1 (5 bases). Germline lookup yields CDR1 LGHNA and CDR2 YSLEER. The CDR3 contains 15 residues. Trimming took 0 bases from V and 4 from J, leaving 12 bases between them. The CDR3 DNA is TGCGCCAGCAGCCAAGATCGGGGGGATAGCTATGGCTACACCTTC. Its translation is CASSQDRGDSYGYTF.

J is TRBJ2-7 and V is TRBV7-8; D perhaps matches TRBD2 (6 bases). Trimming removed 3 bases from V and 2 bases from J, with 14 bases in between. The germline gives CDR1 SGHVS, CDR2 FQNEAQ. The CDR3 spans 15 residues. Here the CDR3 DNA reads TGTGCCAGCAGCTTGGGACTTTGGGCTCCCTACGAGCAGTACTTC. Translating it yields CASSLGLWAPYEQYF.

The chain joins TRBV19 to TRBJ1-2, with 12 bases identical to TRBD1. The CDR3 consists of 15 residues. Germline CDR1 reads LNHDA; CDR2 reads SQIVND (reference sequence). The junction had 6 bases not matched to a gene; V was cut back by 2 bases and J by 8 bases. The CDR3 sequence: CASSITGTGGLGYTF. The DNA of the CDR3 is TGTGCCAGTAGTATAACCGGGACAGGGGGCTTAGGCTACACCTTC. The whole variable domain, remainder taken from reference TRBV19 and TRBJ1-2, is DGGITQSPKYLFRKEGQNVTLSCEQNLNHDAMYWYRQDPGQGLRLIYYSQIVNDFQKGDIAEGYSVSREKKESFPLTVTSAQKNPTAFYLCASSITGTGGLGYTFGSGTRLTVV.

CDR3 protein: CASSVHPTGGNTIYF. DNA of the CDR3: TGTGCCAGCAGCGTACACCCAACGGGGGGAAACACCATATATTTT. The rearrangement joins TRBV5-4 to TRBJ1-3; the D is unclear. V was shortened by 4 bases and J by 4 bases, with 15 bases between the two germline ends. CDR3 length: 15 amino acids. Looked up from germline, CDR1 is SGHNT and CDR2 is YYREEE (reference sequence).

The rearrangement uses TRBV13 and TRBJ2-3; 7 positions agree with TRBD1. This CDR3 is built from 18 residues. Germline CDR1 is PRHDT and CDR2 is FYEKMQ (reference sequence). J was trimmed by 2 bases and V by 4 bases; bases with no gene match: 15. The CDR3 coding sequence is TGTGCCAGCAGCTCTGAGACCAACCGGGACAGAGACACAGATACGCAGTATTTT. It yields the protein CASSSETNRDRDTDTQYF.

Only one count was recorded for this clone. The gene calls are TRBV6-5 and TRBJ1-1, with TRBD1 identical over 8 bases. V shed 6 bases and J 4 bases; nucleotides not matched to a gene: 4. The CDR3 totals 13 residues. Germline V gene sequence: CDR1 MNHEY, CDR2 SVGAGI. Here the CDR3 reads CASSPGGGTEAFF. The CDR3 bases are TGTGCCAGCAGCCCAGGGGGCGGCACTGAAGCTTTCTTT.

V and J are TRBV9 and TRBJ2-6; TRBD1 matches at 9 bases. The CDR3 extends over 16 amino acids. The V segment lost 4 bases and the J segment 10 bases; nucleotides outside the gene matches: 12. In germline, CDR1 is SGDLS, CDR2 YYNGEE. The DNA of the CDR3 is TGTGCCAGCAGCCTCCGAGGGGACAGGGTGACTAACGTCCTGACTTTC. Translating it yields CASSLRGDRVTNVLTF. Supplemented by reference TRBV9 and TRBJ2-6, the full variable domain reads DSGVTQTPKHLITATGQRVTLRCSPRSGDLSVYWYQQSLDQGLQFLIQYYNGEERAKGNILERFSAQQFPDLHSELNLSSLELGDSALYFCASSLRGDRVTNVLTFGAGSRLTVL.

The CDR3 nucleotides are TGTGCCAGCAGTACCCAGGGCTCCGGGGAGCTGTTTTTT. This codes for CASSTQGSGELFF. The chain is built from TRBV6-6 and TRBJ2-2; D may be TRBD1 (5 bases). The CDR3 sequence is 13 residues long. V gave up 5 bases and J gave up 6 bases, with 10 bases separating them. CDR1 and CDR2 from the germline V gene are MNHNY and SVGAGI (reference sequence).

This chain uses TRBV6-5 with TRBJ1-5; 10 bases are a match to TRBD1. This CDR3 comprises 16 residues. The germline V gene has CDR1 MNHEY and CDR2 SVGAGI. The trim removed 4 bases at V and 4 bases at J, leaving 7 bases unmatched. CDR3 DNA: TGTGCCAGCAGTTCGAAGGGGACAGGGGATAATCAGCCCCAGCATTTT. Its translation: CASSSKGTGDNQPQHF.

This clone was found once. CDR3 DNA: TGTGCCAGCAGCTTATCGCGCGGCTACACCTTC. Translating gives CASSLSRGYTF. The chain couples TRBV7-2 to TRBJ1-2; D ambiguous. The CDR3 length is 11 residues. Trimming shortened V by 2 bases and J by 8 bases, and 6 bases separated the two germline ends. In germline, CDR1 is SGHTA, CDR2 FQGNSA.

The gene calls are TRBV7-8 and TRBJ2-1, with 12 nucleotides matching TRBD2. V trimming: 2 bases; J trimming: 10 bases; junction bases outside the gene matches: 3. The CDR3 runs to 14 residues. CDR1 and CDR2 from the germline V gene are SGHVS and FQNEAQ. CDR3 loop: CASSLPGTSGEQFF. DNA of the CDR3: TGTGCCAGCAGCTTACCGGGGACTAGCGGGGAGCAGTTCTTC.

This clone was seen just once. V gene TRBV2 combines with J gene TRBJ1-1; 8 nucleotides agree with TRBD1. The CDR3 is made up of 12 amino acids. Trimming cost V 7 bases and J 11 bases; bases outside gene matches: 9. Germline CDR1 is SNHLY and CDR2 is FYNNEI. The CDR3 region has the DNA TGTGCCAGCACGGACAGGGAGGTTGTGGCTTTCTTT. Translated: CASTDREVVAFF.

The gene calls are TRBV6-1 and TRBJ1-5; D might be TRBD1 (5 bases). This CDR3 has 15 residues. Trimming took off 6 bases at V and 4 bases at J, with 16 bases between the two ends. Germline V gene data show CDR1 as MNHNS and CDR2 as SASEGT. CDR3 sequence: CASSVREGVNQPQHF. CDR3 coding DNA: TGTGCCAGCAGCGTACGAGAAGGGGTAAATCAGCCCCAGCATTTT.

This rearrangement joins TRBV11-3 to TRBJ1-2, with 8 positions matching TRBD1. Germline V CDR1 and CDR2: SGHNT, YENEEA. This CDR3 region has 15 residues. V lost 5 bases and J lost 8; bases outside the gene matches: 13. CDR3 DNA sequence: TGTGCCAGCAGCCACCCTAAGACAGGGGATTTCGGCTACACCTTC. Its translation is CASSHPKTGDFGYTF.

CDR3: CAWGRGLNTEAFF. The CDR3 DNA sequence: TGTGCCTGGGGCAGGGGACTGAACACTGAAGCTTTCTTT. V gene TRBV30 combines with J gene TRBJ1-1; D is possibly TRBD1 (6 bases). V lost 5 bases to trimming and J lost 0 bases, with 10 bases between them. The CDR3 contains 13 residues. Looked up from germline, CDR1 is GTSNPN and CDR2 is SVGIG (reference sequence).

The rearrangement uses TRBV5-1 and TRBJ2-2; TRBD2 aligns across 13 bases. The CDR3 sequence is 19 residues long. The germline V gene encodes CDR1 SGHRS and CDR2 YFSETQ. V shed 0 bases, J shed 0 bases, and the junction held 5 bases outside the gene matches. The CDR3 loop reads CASSLVGGTSGTNTGELFF. The CDR3 DNA sequence: TGCGCCAGCAGCTTGGTTGGGGGGACTAGCGGGACGAACACCGGGGAGCTGTTTTTT.

This chain joins TRBV6-1 and TRBJ2-1; TRBD2 matches at 8 bases. CDR3 length: 14 amino acids. Losses at the gene ends were 6 bases for V and 6 bases for J; bases not matched to a gene: 7. Germline V gene sequence: CDR1 MNHNS, CDR2 SASEGT. CDR3 sequence reads: CASSHREGLNEQFF. The CDR3 DNA follows: TGTGCCAGCAGCCATCGGGAGGGCCTCAATGAGCAGTTCTTC.

V and J are TRBV10-2 and TRBJ2-5; 7 bases are a match to TRBD2. The CDR3 has 16 residues. Germline V CDR1 and CDR2: WSHSY, SAAADI. V gave up 0 bases and J gave up 5 bases; unmatched junction bases: 9. CDR3 loop: CASSESMAGEWETQYF. In DNA form, the CDR3 reads TGCGCCAGCAGTGAGTCGATGGCGGGAGAGTGGGAGACCCAGTACTTC.

The rearrangement joins TRBV7-8 to TRBJ1-5; 8 bases are a match to TRBD1. Unmatched junction bases numbered 9, after V lost 0 bases and J lost 5 bases. CDR3 length: 17 amino acids. Looked up from germline, CDR1 is SGHVS and CDR2 is FQNEAQ. The CDR3: CASSLASGTGGYQPQHF. CDR3 coding DNA: TGTGCCAGCAGCTTAGCGTCCGGGACAGGAGGATATCAGCCCCAGCATTTT.

The gene calls are TRBV30 and TRBJ2-5; 8 bases are shared with TRBD2. Germline values: CDR1 GTSNPN, CDR2 SVGIG (reference sequence). The CDR3 contains 14 residues. V shed 6 bases and J 3 bases; nucleotides not matched to a gene: 9. The CDR3 spells CACFPGTREETQYF. CDR3 DNA: TGTGCCTGTTTTCCCGGGACTAGGGAAGAGACCCAGTACTTC.

The chain uses TRBV4-3 and TRBJ2-1, with TRBD2 matching 12 bases. This CDR3 comprises 16 residues. V was clipped by 0 bases and J by 7 bases; unmatched bases: 4. Germline V gene lookup returns CDR1 LGHNA and CDR2 YSLEER. The DNA of the CDR3 is TGCGCCAGCAGCCAAGATGGGACTAGCGGGTGGAATGAGCAGTTCTTC. This translates into CASSQDGTSGWNEQFF.

This clone has only one observation. The J gene is TRBJ1-2, the V gene TRBV9, with D uncertain. The V end was cut by 1 base, the J end by 8 bases, with 12 bases between. Germline V gives CDR1 SGDLS, CDR2 YYNGEE. The CDR3 extends over 13 amino acids. The CDR3 DNA sequence: TGTGCCAGCAGCGTATCGGGTGTTGGGGGCTACACCTTC. This codes for CASSVSGVGGYTF.

V and J are TRBV7-6 and TRBJ2-1; D might be TRBD2 (6 bases). The CDR3 length is 16 residues. Germline V CDR1 and CDR2: SGHVS, FNYEAQ. V lost 2 bases, J lost 3 bases, and 14 bases lay in between. CDR3 sequence reads: CASSLLPGEIYNEQFF. In DNA form, the CDR3 reads TGTGCCAGCAGCTTATTGCCGGGAGAAATCTACAATGAGCAGTTCTTC.